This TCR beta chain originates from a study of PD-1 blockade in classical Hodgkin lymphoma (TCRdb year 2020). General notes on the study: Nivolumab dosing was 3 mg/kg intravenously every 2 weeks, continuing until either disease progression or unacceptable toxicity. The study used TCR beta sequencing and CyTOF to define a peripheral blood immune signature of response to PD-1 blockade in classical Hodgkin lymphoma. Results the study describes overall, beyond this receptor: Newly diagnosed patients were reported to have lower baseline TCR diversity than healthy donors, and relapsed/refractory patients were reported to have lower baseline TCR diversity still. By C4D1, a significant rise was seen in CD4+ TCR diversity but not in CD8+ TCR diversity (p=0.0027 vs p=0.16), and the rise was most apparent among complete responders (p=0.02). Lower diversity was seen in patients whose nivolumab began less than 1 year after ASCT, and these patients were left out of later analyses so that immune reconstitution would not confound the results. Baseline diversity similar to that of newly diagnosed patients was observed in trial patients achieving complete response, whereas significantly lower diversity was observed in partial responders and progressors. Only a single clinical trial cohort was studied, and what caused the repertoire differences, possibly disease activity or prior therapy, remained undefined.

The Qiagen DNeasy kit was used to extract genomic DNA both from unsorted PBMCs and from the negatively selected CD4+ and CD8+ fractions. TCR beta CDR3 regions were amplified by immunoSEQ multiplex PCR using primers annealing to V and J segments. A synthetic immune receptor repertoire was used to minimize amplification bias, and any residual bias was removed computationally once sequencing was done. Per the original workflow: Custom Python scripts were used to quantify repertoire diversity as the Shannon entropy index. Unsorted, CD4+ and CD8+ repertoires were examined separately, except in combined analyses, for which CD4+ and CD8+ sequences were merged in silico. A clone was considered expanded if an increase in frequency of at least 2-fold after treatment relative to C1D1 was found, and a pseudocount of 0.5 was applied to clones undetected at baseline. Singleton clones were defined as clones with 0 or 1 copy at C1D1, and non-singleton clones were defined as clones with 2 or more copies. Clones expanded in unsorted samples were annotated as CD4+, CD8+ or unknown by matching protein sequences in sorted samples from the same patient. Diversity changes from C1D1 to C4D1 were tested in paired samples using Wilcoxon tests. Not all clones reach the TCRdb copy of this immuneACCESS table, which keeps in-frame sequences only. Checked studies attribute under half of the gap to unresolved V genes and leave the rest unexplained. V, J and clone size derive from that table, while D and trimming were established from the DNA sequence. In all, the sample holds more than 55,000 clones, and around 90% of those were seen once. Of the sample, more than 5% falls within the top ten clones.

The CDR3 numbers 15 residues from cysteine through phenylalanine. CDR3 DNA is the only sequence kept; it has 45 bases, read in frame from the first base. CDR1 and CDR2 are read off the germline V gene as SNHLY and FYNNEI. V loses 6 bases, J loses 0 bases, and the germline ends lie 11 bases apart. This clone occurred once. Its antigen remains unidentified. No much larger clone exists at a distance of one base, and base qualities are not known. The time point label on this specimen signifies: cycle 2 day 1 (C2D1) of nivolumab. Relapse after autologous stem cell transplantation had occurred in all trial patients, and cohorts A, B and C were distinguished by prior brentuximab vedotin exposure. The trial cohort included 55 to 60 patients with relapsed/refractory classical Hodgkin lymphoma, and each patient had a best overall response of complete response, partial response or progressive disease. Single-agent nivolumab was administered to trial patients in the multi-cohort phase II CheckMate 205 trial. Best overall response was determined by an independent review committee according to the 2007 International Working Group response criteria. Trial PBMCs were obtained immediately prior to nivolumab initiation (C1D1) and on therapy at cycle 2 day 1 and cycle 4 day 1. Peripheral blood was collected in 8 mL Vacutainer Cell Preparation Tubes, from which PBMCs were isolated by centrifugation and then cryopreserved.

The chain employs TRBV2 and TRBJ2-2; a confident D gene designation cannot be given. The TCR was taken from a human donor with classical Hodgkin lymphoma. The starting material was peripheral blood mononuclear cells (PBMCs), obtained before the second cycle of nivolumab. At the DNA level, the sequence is TGTGCCAGCAGAGTCGAGGTTGCGAACACCGGGGAGCTGTTTTTT. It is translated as CASRVEVANTGELFF.